The 12 T cell receptor beta chains below were found in one sample sequenced in a study of blood T cells in healthy people across ages. A second 7 to 11 cycle PCR used barcoded and J-beta primers. One entry per CDR3 protein results from TCRdb running MiXCR on the 5' RACE reads. The sample has roughly 720,000 distinct CDR3 sequences, 50% to 65% seen once. Source material: blood. These receptors all come from a man older than 75 in good health.

CDR3 coding DNA: TGCAGCGGACAGGGATGGAATGAGCAGTACTTC. It encodes CSGQGWNEQYF. The gene calls are TRBV29-1 and TRBJ2-1; 7 nucleotides agree with TRBD1. The J call may be mistaken, given a closer DNA end match to TRBJ2-7. The length of the CDR3 is 11 residues. CDR1 is SQVTM and CDR2 is ANQGSEA in the germline V gene.

The J gene is TRBJ2-3, the V gene TRBV20-1; TRBD2 might be the D (5 bases). V lost 6 bases, J lost 0 bases, and 13 bases lay in between. Germline values: CDR1 DFQATT, CDR2 SNEGSKA (reference sequence). The length of the CDR3 is 14 residues. The CDR3 coding sequence is TGCAGTGCCAGACCCGCGGGTAGCACAGATACGCAGTATTTT. Translation: CSARPAGSTDTQYF.

In this sample, this clonotype turned up a few times. J is TRBJ2-7 and V is TRBV5-1; tentative D call: TRBD2 (6 bases). Trimming removed 4 bases at V and 0 bases at J, with 14 bases between. This CDR3 is 15 amino acids long. Per the germline V gene, CDR1 is SGHRS and CDR2 is YFSETQ. CDR3 sequence reads: CASSPGLGSSYEQYF. In DNA, the CDR3 is TGCGCCAGCAGCCCGGGACTTGGTAGCTCCTACGAGCAGTACTTC.

The chain is built from TRBV29-1 and TRBJ2-7; 7 nucleotides match TRBD1. The V gene end was trimmed by 4 bases and the J gene end by 2 bases; junction bases not matched to a gene: 5. The germline gives CDR1 SQVTM, CDR2 ANQGSEA. The CDR3 is 13 residues long. This CDR3 is CSVVKGAPYEQYF. The CDR3 region has the DNA TGCAGCGTTGTAAAGGGGGCCCCCTACGAGCAGTACTTC.

The gene calls are TRBV6-5 and TRBJ2-1; D may be TRBD1 or TRBD2 (5 bases each). Trimming pared 9 bases from V and 7 bases from J, leaving 22 bases between. Germline V lookup: CDR1 MNHEY, CDR2 SVGAGI. The CDR3 runs 15 residues. The chain's CDR3 is CASTLGTRLRNEQFF. The CDR3 bases are TGTGCCAGTACCCTCGGGACGAGGCTAAGGAATGAGCAGTTCTTC.

The V and J genes are TRBV18 and TRBJ2-7; 10 positions agree with TRBD1. Near its end, the DNA agrees better with TRBJ2-5, so the J call may be wrong. The V gene's germline CDR1 is KGHSH and CDR2 LQKENI. This CDR3 contains 15 residues. The CDR3 loop is CASSPTTGGKETQYF. CDR3 DNA: TGTGCCAGCTCGCCGACGACAGGGGGCAAAGAGACCCAGTACTTC.

V gene TRBV27 combines with J gene TRBJ1-5; 9 positions agree with TRBD1. The V segment lost 5 bases and the J segment 0 bases; nucleotides outside the gene matches: 5. The CDR3 runs to 16 residues. Germline loops: CDR1 MNHEY, CDR2 SMNVEV (reference sequence). DNA for the CDR3: TGTGCCAGCAGTCCGCGACAGGGGGGTAGCAATCAGCCCCAGCATTTT. Translating gives CASSPRQGGSNQPQHF.

The CDR3 here is CASSLRGRSNTEAFF. The DNA for the CDR3 is TGTGCCAGCAGCCTCCGGGGCAGGTCGAACACTGAAGCTTTCTTT. The chain has TRBV14 and TRBJ1-1; possibly TRBD1 for D (5 bases). The CDR3 contains 15 residues. Trimming took 4 bases from V and 1 from J, leaving 13 bases between them. Germline V gene sequence: CDR1 SGHDN, CDR2 FVKESK.

The gene calls are TRBV29-1 and TRBJ2-7; 7 nucleotides agree with TRBD2. V lost 7 bases, J lost 7 bases, and 13 bases stayed unmatched. Germline V lookup: CDR1 SQVTM, CDR2 ANQGSEA. This CDR3 comprises 13 residues. Here the CDR3 reads CSAAPSGPLEQYF. DNA of the CDR3: TGCAGCGCTGCGCCTAGCGGACCCCTGGAGCAGTACTTC.

V usage is TRBV6-1 and J usage is TRBJ2-1; unclear D gene. The CDR3 has 11 amino acids. Between the trimmed V and J ends, which lost 7 bases and 6 bases, there was a span of 7 bases. CDR1 and CDR2 from the germline V gene are MNHNS and SASEGT. In nucleotides, the CDR3 is TGTGCCAGCACTTCCCGCAATGAGCAGTTCTTC. Amino acid sequence: CASTSRNEQFF.

This clonotype was found once. The CDR3 loop reads CASSARTGSWAGYTF. The CDR3 coding sequence is TGTGCCAGCAGCGCCCGGACAGGGTCGTGGGCTGGCTACACCTTC. This sequence joins TRBV9 and TRBJ1-2; 8 nucleotides line up with TRBD1. V lost 3 bases to trimming and J lost 7 bases; unmatched junction nucleotides: 11. Germline lookup yields CDR1 SGDLS and CDR2 YYNGEE. The length of the CDR3 is 15 residues.

This sequence joins TRBV4-1 and TRBJ1-5, with no clear D. Germline assignment: CDR1 MGHRA and CDR2 YSYEKL. The CDR3 loop spans 15 amino acids. Trimming took 4 bases from V and 2 from J, leaving 12 bases between them. The CDR3 spells CASSPAGWGNQPQHF. CDR3 bases: TGCGCCAGCAGCCCTGCAGGATGGGGCAATCAGCCCCAGCATTTT.